This is a list of T cell receptor beta chains from one sample in a study of post-analysis software for immune sequencing data. Via MiXCR, TCRdb re-called the PCR reads, giving one row per CDR3 protein. The sample has about 770,000 distinct CDR3 sequences; about half are singletons. Sequenced sample: blood. These receptors all come from a girl aged 10-17 years with multiple sclerosis. CDR3s leave out the opening cysteine and the closing phenylalanine or tryptophan. For some rows the clone size is stated as once, few or many, or as a class when expanded; others skip it.

CDR3 length | clone size | V gene | CDR3 protein
14 | few | TRBV6-5 | ASSYSASGINYEQY
13 | - | TRBV20-1 | SARDGGRAFREQF
11 | - | TRBV28 | ASSPGPEDTQY
13 | once | TRBV5-1 | ASSPTSGRCDEQF
15 | - | TRBV6-5 | ASSYSHTGAASYEQY
13 | many | TRBV24-1 | ATSAGGSPDYGYT
14 | - | TRBV10-3 | AISERVQGVNGGYT
14 | few | TRBV7-9 | ASSPKGPREYNEQF
10 | many | TRBV29-1 | SGRRGLETQY
13 | - | TRBV7-2 | ASSKRLGGTDTQY
12 | few | TRBV4-3 | ASSQEAGLGEQY
12 | - | TRBV19 | ASAQGSDRYGYT
15 | few | TRBV12-3/TRBV12-4 | ASSLISSSSSTDTQY
14 | - | TRBV5-5 | ASSLGPRDPYSEQF
14 | few | TRBV7-3 | ASSVTPGLAVNEQF
10 | few | TRBV27 | ASSFGLGEQY
13 | many | TRBV7-9 | ASSLSGTSGYEQY
13 | - | TRBV6-2/TRBV6-3 | ASSYMGAPRNEQF
14 | few | TRBV20-1 | SARDRSVTSTDTQY
13 | few | TRBV25-1 | ASSEYGARNTEAF
14 | few | TRBV7-2 | ASSLVSRGLVDEQY
12 | few | TRBV6-4 | ASSARQGGSPLH
14 | few | TRBV12-3/TRBV12-4 | ASSSFSGKRWETQY
10 | once | TRBV6-5 | ASSYRRSPLH
13 | once | TRBV3-1 | ASSQDASGNQPQH
10 | few | TRBV20-1 | SVRDRDYGYT
14 | - | TRBV12-3/TRBV12-4 | ASSLSPLSGANVLT
12 | once | TRBV7-9 | TSSRGFETYEQY
11 | - | TRBV7-3 | ASSLNGAGELF
16 | once | TRBV12-3/TRBV12-4 | ASSPWLGLAGSYNEQF
11 | - | TRBV6-2/TRBV6-3 | ASTNRGNQPQH
18 | - | TRBV10-3 | AISWVSQPAGDPLTDTQY